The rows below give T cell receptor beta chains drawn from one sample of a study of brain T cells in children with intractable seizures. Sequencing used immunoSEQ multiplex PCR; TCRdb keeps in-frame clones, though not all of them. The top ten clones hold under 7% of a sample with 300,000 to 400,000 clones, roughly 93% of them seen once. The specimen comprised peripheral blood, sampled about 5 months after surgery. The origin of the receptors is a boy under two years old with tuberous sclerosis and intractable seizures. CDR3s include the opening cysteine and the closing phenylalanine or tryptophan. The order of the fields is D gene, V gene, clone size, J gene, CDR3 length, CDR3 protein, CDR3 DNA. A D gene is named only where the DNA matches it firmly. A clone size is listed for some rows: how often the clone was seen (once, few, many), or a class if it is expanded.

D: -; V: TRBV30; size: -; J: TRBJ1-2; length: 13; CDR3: CAWRDQGVYGYTF; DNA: TGTGCCTGGAGAGACCAAGGGGTCTATGGCTACACCTTC
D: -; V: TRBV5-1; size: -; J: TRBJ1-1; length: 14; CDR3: CASSLIGVGTEAFF; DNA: TGCGCCAGCAGCTTAATAGGTGTAGGCACTGAAGCTTTCTTT
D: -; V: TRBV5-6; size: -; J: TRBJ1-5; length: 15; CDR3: CASSLDRDSNQPQHF; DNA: TGTGCCAGCAGCTTGGACAGGGATAGCAATCAGCCCCAGCATTTT
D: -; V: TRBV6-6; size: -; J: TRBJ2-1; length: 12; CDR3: CASGSEQEEQFF; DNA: TGTGCCAGCGGGTCCGAGCAGGAGGAGCAGTTCTTC
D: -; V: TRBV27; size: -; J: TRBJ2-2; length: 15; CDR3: CASSPDFPGIGELFF; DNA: TGTGCCAGCAGTCCAGACTTCCCCGGAATCGGGGAGCTGTTTTTT
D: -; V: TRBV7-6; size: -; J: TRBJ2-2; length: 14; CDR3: CASSLDWNTGELFF; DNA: TGTGCCAGCAGCTTAGACTGGAACACCGGGGAGCTGTTTTTT
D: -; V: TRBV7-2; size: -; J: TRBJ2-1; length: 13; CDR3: CASSWLAGNEQFF; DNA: TGTGCCAGCAGCTGGTTAGCAGGGAATGAGCAGTTCTTC
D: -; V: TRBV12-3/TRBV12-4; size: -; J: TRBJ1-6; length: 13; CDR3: CASSLDRRSPLHF; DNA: TGTGCCAGCAGTTTAGACAGAAGATCACCCCTCCACTTT
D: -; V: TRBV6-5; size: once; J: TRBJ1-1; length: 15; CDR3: CASRPLEALNTEAFF; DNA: TGTGCCAGCAGACCGCTTGAGGCCTTGAACACTGAAGCTTTCTTT
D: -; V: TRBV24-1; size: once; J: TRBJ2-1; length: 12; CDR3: CATSDSYNEQFF; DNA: TGTGCCACCAGTGATTCTTACAATGAGCAGTTCTTC
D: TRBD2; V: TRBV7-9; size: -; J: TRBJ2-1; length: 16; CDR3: CASSFSPTSGINEQFF; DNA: TGTGCCAGCAGCTTCAGTCCGACTAGCGGGATAAATGAGCAGTTCTTC
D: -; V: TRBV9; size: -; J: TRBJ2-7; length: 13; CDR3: CASSETDAYEQYF; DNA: TGTGCCAGCAGCGAGACAGATGCCTACGAGCAGTACTTC
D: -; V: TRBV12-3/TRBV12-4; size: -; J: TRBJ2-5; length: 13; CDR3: CASSPFVQETQYF; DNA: TGTGCCAGCAGCCCCTTCGTCCAAGAGACCCAGTACTTC
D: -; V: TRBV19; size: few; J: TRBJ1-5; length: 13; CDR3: CASSSGFGQPQHF; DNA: TGTGCCAGTAGTTCAGGCTTCGGTCAGCCCCAGCATTTT
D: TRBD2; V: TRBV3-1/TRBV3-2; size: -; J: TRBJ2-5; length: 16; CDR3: CASSQEGGAGQETQYF; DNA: TGTGCCAGCAGCCAAGAGGGGGGAGCGGGGCAAGAGACCCAGTACTTC
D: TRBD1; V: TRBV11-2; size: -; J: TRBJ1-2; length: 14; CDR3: CASSSTGTGVGYTF; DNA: TGTGCCAGCAGCAGCACCGGGACAGGGGTTGGCTACACCTTC
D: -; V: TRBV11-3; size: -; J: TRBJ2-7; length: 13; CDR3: CASSLDSSYEQYF; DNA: TGTGCCAGCAGCTTAGATAGTAGCTACGAGCAGTACTTC
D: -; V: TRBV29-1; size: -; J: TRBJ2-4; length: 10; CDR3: CSVVTSVQYF; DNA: TGCAGCGTTGTGACAAGTGTTCAGTACTTC
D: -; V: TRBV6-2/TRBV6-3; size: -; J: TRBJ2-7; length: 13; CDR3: CASSYSGGNEQYF; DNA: TGTGCCAGCAGTTACTCGGGGGGAAACGAGCAGTACTTC
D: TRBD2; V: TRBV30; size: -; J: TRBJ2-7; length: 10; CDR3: CACQASGVYF; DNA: TGTGCCTGTCAGGCAAGCGGGGTGTACTTC
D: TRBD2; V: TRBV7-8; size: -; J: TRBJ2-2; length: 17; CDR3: CASSFRTSGTLTGELFF; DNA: TGTGCCAGCAGCTTCAGGACTAGCGGGACCCTCACCGGGGAGCTGTTTTTT
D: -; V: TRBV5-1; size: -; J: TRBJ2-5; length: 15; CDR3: CASSPGGAVGETQYF; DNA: TGCGCCAGCAGCCCGGGTGGGGCGGTGGGGGAGACCCAGTACTTC
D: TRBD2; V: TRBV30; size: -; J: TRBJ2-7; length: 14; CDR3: CAWSALAGPYEQYF; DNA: TGTGCCTGGAGTGCATTAGCGGGACCCTACGAGCAGTACTTC
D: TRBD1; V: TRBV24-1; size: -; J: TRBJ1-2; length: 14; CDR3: CATSEGQGIYGYTF; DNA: TGTGCCACCAGTGAAGGACAGGGGATCTATGGCTACACCTTC
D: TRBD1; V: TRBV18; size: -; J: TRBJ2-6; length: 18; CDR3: CASSPEQGALSGANVLTF; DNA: TGTGCCAGCTCACCAGAACAGGGGGCTCTCTCTGGGGCCAACGTCCTGACTTTC
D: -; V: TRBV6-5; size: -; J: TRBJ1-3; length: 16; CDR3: CASSYTQGPSGNTIYF; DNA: TGTGCCAGCAGTTACACCCAGGGTCCCTCTGGAAACACCATATATTTT
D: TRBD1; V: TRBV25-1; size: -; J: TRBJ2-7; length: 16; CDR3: CASSVPPGTDSYEQYF; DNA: TGTGCCAGCAGTGTCCCCCCAGGGACAGACTCCTACGAGCAGTACTTC
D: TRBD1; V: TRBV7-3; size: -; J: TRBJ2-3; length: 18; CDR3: CASSLMGQGQAPGDTQYF; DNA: TGTGCCAGCAGCTTAATGGGACAGGGTCAAGCCCCGGGAGATACGCAGTATTTT
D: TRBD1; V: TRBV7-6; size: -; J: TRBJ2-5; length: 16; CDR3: CASSLAGQPVKETQYF; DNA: TGTGCCAGCAGCTTAGCGGGACAGCCAGTAAAAGAGACCCAGTACTTC
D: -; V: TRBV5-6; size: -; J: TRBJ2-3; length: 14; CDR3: CASSPQIFGDTQYF; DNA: TGTGCCAGCAGCCCACAGATTTTTGGAGATACGCAGTATTTT
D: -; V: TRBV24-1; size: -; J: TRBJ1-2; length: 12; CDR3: CATSDPFYGYTF; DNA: TGTGCCACCAGTGACCCGTTCTATGGCTACACCTTC
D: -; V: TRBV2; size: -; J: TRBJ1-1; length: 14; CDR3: CASSSGTEGTEAFF; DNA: TGTGCCAGCAGTTCCGGGACCGAGGGCACTGAAGCTTTCTTT
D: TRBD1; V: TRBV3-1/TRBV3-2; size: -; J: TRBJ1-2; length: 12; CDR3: CASSQGAGGYTF; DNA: TGTGCCAGCAGTCAGGGGGCGGGTGGCTACACCTTC
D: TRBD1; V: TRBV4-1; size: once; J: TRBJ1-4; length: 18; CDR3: CASSPSVVLGGEGEKLFF; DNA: TGCGCCAGCAGCCCCTCTGTGGTTCTAGGGGGCGAGGGTGAAAAACTGTTTTTT
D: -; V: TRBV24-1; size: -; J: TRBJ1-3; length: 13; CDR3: CATSSLSGNTIYF; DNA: TGTGCCACCAGTTCCCTCTCTGGAAACACCATATATTTT
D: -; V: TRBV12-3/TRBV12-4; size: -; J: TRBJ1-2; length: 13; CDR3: CASSLGGQGGYTF; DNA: TGTGCCAGCAGTTTAGGGGGGCAAGGTGGCTACACCTTC
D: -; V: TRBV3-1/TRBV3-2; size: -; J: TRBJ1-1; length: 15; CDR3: CASSQVLRDNTEAFF; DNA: TGTGCCAGCAGCCAAGTTTTAAGGGACAACACTGAAGCTTTCTTT
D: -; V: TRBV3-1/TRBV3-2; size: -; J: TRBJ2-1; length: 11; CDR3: CASSQGNEQFF; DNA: TGTGCCAGCAGCCAGGGTAATGAGCAGTTCTTC
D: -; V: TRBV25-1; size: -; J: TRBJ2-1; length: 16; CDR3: CASRGTRQRAANEQFF; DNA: TGTGCCAGCAGAGGGACCCGTCAGCGGGCGGCGAATGAGCAGTTCTTC
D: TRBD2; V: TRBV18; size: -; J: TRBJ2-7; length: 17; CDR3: CASSPLSQSGRAYEQYF; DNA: TGTGCCAGCTCACCCCTCTCGCAGAGCGGGAGGGCCTACGAGCAGTACTTC
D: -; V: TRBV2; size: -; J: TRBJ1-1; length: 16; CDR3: CASSPPKLGVDTEAFF; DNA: TGTGCCAGCAGCCCCCCTAAACTGGGGGTGGACACTGAAGCTTTCTTT
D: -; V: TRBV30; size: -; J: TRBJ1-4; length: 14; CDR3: CAWSVAGPDEKLFF; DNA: TGTGCCTGGAGTGTAGCGGGACCGGATGAAAAACTGTTTTTT
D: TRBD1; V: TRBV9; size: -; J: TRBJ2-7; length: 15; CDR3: CASSVYSDRGREQYF; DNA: TGTGCCAGCAGCGTATATTCGGACAGGGGGCGCGAGCAGTACTTC
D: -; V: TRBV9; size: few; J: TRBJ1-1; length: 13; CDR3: CASSVGRGTEAFF; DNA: TGTGCCAGCAGCGTAGGCAGGGGCACTGAAGCTTTCTTT
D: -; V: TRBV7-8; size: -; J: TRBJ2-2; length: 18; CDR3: CASSLDIGGGGTTGELFF; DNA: TGTGCCAGCAGCTTAGATATCGGGGGCGGGGGCACCACCGGGGAGCTGTTTTTT
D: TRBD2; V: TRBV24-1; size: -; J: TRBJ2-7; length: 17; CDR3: CATSDFSGLAGAYEQYF; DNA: TGTGCCACCAGTGATTTCTCCGGACTAGCGGGAGCCTACGAGCAGTACTTC
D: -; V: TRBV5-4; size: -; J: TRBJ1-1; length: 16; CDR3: CASSLDIGNPNTEAFF; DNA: TGTGCCAGCAGCTTGGATATTGGAAATCCCAACACTGAAGCTTTCTTT
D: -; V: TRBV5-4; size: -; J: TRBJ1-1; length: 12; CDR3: CASRGANTEAFF; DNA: TGTGCCTCCCGGGGGGCGAACACTGAAGCTTTCTTT
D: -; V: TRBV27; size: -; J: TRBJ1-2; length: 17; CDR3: CASSLQYAFPPNYGYTF; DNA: TGTGCCAGCAGTTTACAGTATGCTTTCCCCCCTAACTATGGCTACACCTTC
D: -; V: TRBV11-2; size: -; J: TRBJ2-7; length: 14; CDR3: CASSFRGDPWEQYF; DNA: TGTGCCAGCAGCTTCAGGGGCGACCCTTGGGAGCAGTACTTC
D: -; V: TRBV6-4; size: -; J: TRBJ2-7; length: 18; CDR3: CASSDSDLREDSLGQQYF; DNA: TGTGCCAGCAGCGACAGTGACTTACGCGAGGACAGTCTCGGCCAGCAGTACTTC